The 22 T cell receptor beta chains reported below all come from one sample, sequenced in a study of T cell changes during pregnancy in multiple sclerosis (dated by TCRdb to between 2018 and 2020). To prepare the library, the immunoSEQ multiplex PCR assay was applied. TCRdb took over this immuneACCESS table, retaining in-frame rearrangements with V and J assigned. Such tables are incomplete; in checked studies, under half of the missing clones stem from an unresolved V gene, and the remainder is unexplained. The sample includes about 36,000 clones, with around 93% observed a single time. The top ten hold 0.43% of the sample. This material consisted of CD4+ T cells from peripheral blood mononuclear cells, taken in the third trimester of pregnancy. The receptors derive from a female donor in good health, enrolled as a control in a pregnancy study.

The genes are TRBV29-1 and TRBJ1-1; possibly TRBD1 for D (5 bases). Germline CDR1 SQVTM, CDR2 ANQGSEA. V lost 4 bases, J lost 4 bases, and 10 bases lay in between. The length of the CDR3 is 12 residues. The CDR3 region is CSVVGGGTEAFF. DNA of the CDR3: TGCAGCGTTGTTGGGGGGGGCACTGAAGCTTTCTTT.

The V call is TRBV5-5, the J call TRBJ2-6, with 7 bases that match TRBD1. CDR3 length: 17 residues. J was trimmed by 0 bases and V by 3 bases; bases with no gene match: 6. The V gene's germline CDR1 is SGHKS and CDR2 YYEKEE (reference sequence). Here the CDR3 reads CASSSTGTSSGANVLTF. For the CDR3, the DNA is TGTGCCAGCAGCTCGACAGGGACCTCCTCTGGGGCCAACGTCCTGACTTTC. Filled out from reference TRBV5-5 and TRBJ2-6, the complete variable domain reads DAGVTQSPTHLIKTRGQQVTLRCSPISGHKSVSWYQQVLGQGPQFIFQYYEKEERGRGNFPDRFSARQFPNYSSELNVNALLLGDSALYLCASSSTGTSSGANVLTFGAGSRLTVL.

V and J are TRBV15 and TRBJ2-2; the match to TRBD1 covers 9 bases. With 5 bases clipped from V and 5 bases from J, the junction kept 6 bases outside the gene matches. Per the germline V gene, CDR1 is LNHNV and CDR2 is YYDKDF (reference sequence). This CDR3 is 15 amino acids long. The CDR3 DNA reads as TGTGCCACCAGCGCCCGGACAGGGGTGACCGGGGAGCTGTTTTTT. Its translation: CATSARTGVTGELFF.

The table lists this clone with a count of one. V gene TRBV19 combines with J gene TRBJ1-6, with D hard to call. Germline V gene lookup returns CDR1 LNHDA and CDR2 SQIVND (reference sequence). V lost 5 bases to trimming and J lost 9 bases, with 11 bases between them. This CDR3 is 13 amino acids long. The CDR3 region has the DNA TGTGCCAGTAGTCTCTCGGACTTTTCACCCCTCCACTTT. Its protein product is CASSLSDFSPLHF.

The rearrangement links TRBV19 to TRBJ2-7, with a tentative D call TRBD1 (6 bases). V was pared by 5 bases and J by 1 base, with 6 bases between. Germline-derived CDR1 and CDR2 are LNHDA and SQIVND (reference sequence). This CDR3 has 12 residues. The CDR3 protein is CASSDRSYEQYF. As DNA, the CDR3 is TGTGCCAGTAGTGACAGGTCCTACGAGCAGTACTTC.

This chain joins TRBV7-8 and TRBJ1-1, with 10 positions matching TRBD1. The length of the CDR3 is 18 residues. Germline V gives CDR1 SGHVS, CDR2 FQNEAQ. With 1 base clipped from V and 2 bases from J, the junction kept 10 bases outside the gene matches. The CDR3 loop reads CASSLVAGTGASNTEAFF. CDR3 sequence (DNA): TGTGCCAGCAGCTTAGTGGCCGGGACAGGGGCTTCTAACACTGAAGCTTTCTTT.

The genes are TRBV18 and TRBJ2-5; D is perhaps TRBD2 (7 bases). V was shortened by 1 base and J by 5 bases, with 14 bases between the two germline ends. CDR3 size: 15 residues. CDR1 is KGHSH, CDR2 LQKENI, per germline. In DNA form, the CDR3 reads TGTGCCAGCTCACCACGGGGGGGCCTGACGGAGACCCAGTACTTC. It translates to CASSPRGGLTETQYF.

V and J are TRBV11-2 and TRBJ1-3; a possible D gene is TRBD1 (6 bases). Per germline, CDR1 SGHAT and CDR2 FQNNGV. Trimming took off 5 bases at V and 0 bases at J, with 14 bases between the two ends. This CDR3 has 16 residues. The CDR3 sequence: CASSPRGFRSGNTIYF. As DNA, the CDR3 is TGTGCCAGCAGCCCAAGGGGGTTCCGCTCTGGAAACACCATATATTTT.

V is TRBV18 and J is TRBJ1-3; maybe TRBD1 (5 bases). Trimming stripped 3 bases from V and 1 base from J, with 13 bases between. The CDR3 has 16 residues. Germline V gene data show CDR1 as KGHSH and CDR2 as LQKENI. The CDR3 protein is CASSPRPDSSGNTIYF. CDR3 DNA sequence: TGTGCCAGCTCACCTCGTCCCGACAGTTCTGGAAACACCATATATTTT.

The sample holds one count of this clone. The chain couples TRBV6-4 to TRBJ1-1, with D uncertain. The CDR3 is 13 amino acids. Germline V gene data show CDR1 as MRHNA and CDR2 as SNTAGT. The V and J ends lost 9 bases and 1 base respectively, with 12 bases between them. The CDR3, as DNA: TGTGCCAGGCACTCTACGGGGAACACTGAAGCTTTCTTT. Its translation is CARHSTGNTEAFF.

The V call is TRBV28, the J call TRBJ1-2, with unresolved D. This CDR3 is built from 11 residues. The V and J ends lost 5 bases and 6 bases respectively, with 7 bases between them. CDR1 MDHEN and CDR2 SYDVKM come from the germline V gene. CDR3 protein: CASSRRDGYTF. The CDR3 DNA follows: TGTGCCAGCAGTCGGCGGGATGGCTACACCTTC.

The V and J genes are TRBV5-1 and TRBJ2-5; the D gene is possibly TRBD2 (6 bases). There are 15 residues in the CDR3. V was trimmed by 3 bases and J by 1 base, leaving 13 bases between them. The germline V gene encodes CDR1 SGHRS and CDR2 YFSETQ. The CDR3 is CASSSPEGSQETQYF. Written as DNA, the CDR3 is TGCGCCAGCAGCTCACCGGAGGGCTCCCAAGAGACCCAGTACTTC.

The chain combines TRBV9 with TRBJ1-6; 7 bases agree with TRBD1. CDR1 and CDR2 (germline): SGDLS, YYNGEE. Unmatched junction bases numbered 4, after V lost 3 bases and J lost 7 bases. The length of the CDR3 is 14 residues. CDR3 sequence reads: CASSAGQTNSPLHF. The CDR3, as DNA: TGTGCCAGCAGCGCGGGACAGACGAATTCACCCCTCCACTTT. Combining the CDR3 with reference TRBV9 and TRBJ1-6 gives the whole variable domain DSGVTQTPKHLITATGQRVTLRCSPRSGDLSVYWYQQSLDQGLQFLIQYYNGEERAKGNILERFSAQQFPDLHSELNLSSLELGDSALYFCASSAGQTNSPLHFGNGTRLTVT.

The rearrangement joins TRBV11-2 to TRBJ1-1; unclear D gene. CDR3 length equals 14 residues. Trimming removed 2 bases at V and 0 bases at J, with 7 bases between. Germline CDR1 is SGHAT and CDR2 is FQNNGV. CDR3 sequence: CASSLIPVNTEAFF. The CDR3, as DNA: TGTGCCAGCAGCTTAATTCCGGTGAACACTGAAGCTTTCTTT. Together with reference TRBV11-2 and TRBJ1-1, the CDR3 gives the full variable domain: EAGVAQSPRYKIIEKRQSVAFWCNPISGHATLYWYQQILGQGPKLLIQFQNNGVVDDSQLPKDRFSAERLKGVDSTLKIQPAKLEDSAVYLCASSLIPVNTEAFFGQGTRLTVV.

The chain is built from TRBV5-6 and TRBJ1-6; TRBD1 matches 7 bases. Germline assignment: CDR1 SGHDT and CDR2 YYEEEE. The CDR3 has 15 residues. Losses at the gene ends were 1 base for V and 5 bases for J; bases not matched to a gene: 3. The CDR3 nucleotides are TGTGCCAGCAGCTTGCTAGGGGGCGATAATTCACCCCTCCACTTT. Protein sequence: CASSLLGGDNSPLHF.

V is TRBV19 and J is TRBJ1-4, with D possibly matching TRBD1 (6 bases). The CDR3 covers 17 residues. Trimming stripped 0 bases from V and 5 bases from J, with 16 bases between. Germline V CDR1 and CDR2: LNHDA, SQIVND (reference sequence). The CDR3 loop is CASSIDGEGTMNEKLFF. The CDR3 coding sequence is TGTGCCAGTAGTATAGATGGGGAAGGGACAATGAATGAAAAACTGTTTTTT.

The chain joins TRBV9 to TRBJ1-3, with a possible D match to TRBD1 (5 bases). The CDR3 runs to 14 residues. Trimming removed 3 bases from V and 2 bases from J, with 9 bases in between. Germline CDR1 and CDR2: SGDLS and YYNGEE. The CDR3 nucleotides read TGTGCCAGCAGCGGGAGGGGCCCTGGAAACACCATATATTTT. The encoded protein is CASSGRGPGNTIYF.

The chain has TRBV4-3 and TRBJ2-5; the D is unclear. Germline V gene sequence: CDR1 LGHNA, CDR2 YSLEER. V lost 0 bases to trimming and J lost 7 bases, with 12 bases between them. The CDR3 covers 14 residues. CDR3 protein: CASSQDLPRGTQYF. In DNA, the CDR3 is TGCGCCAGCAGCCAAGATCTTCCGCGTGGGACCCAGTACTTC.

The chain is built from TRBV7-2 and TRBJ2-2; 10 bases align to TRBD1. The V gene end was trimmed by 5 bases and the J gene end by 5 bases; junction bases not matched to a gene: 8. The V gene's germline CDR1 is SGHTA and CDR2 FQGNSA. The CDR3 contains 16 residues. The DNA for the CDR3 is TGTGCCAGCAGCCCCTGGGACAGGGGAGGAACCGGGGAGCTGTTTTTT. This translates into CASSPWDRGGTGELFF. Complete variable domain (other parts from reference TRBV7-2 and TRBJ2-2): GAGVSQSPSNKVTEKGKDVELRCDPISGHTALYWYRQSLGQGLEFLIYFQGNSAPDKSGLPSDRFSAERTGGSVSTLTIQRTQQEDSAVYLCASSPWDRGGTGELFFGEGSRLTVL.

This chain joins TRBV7-3 and TRBJ1-2, with 7 nucleotides matching TRBD1. The CDR3 spans 15 residues. With V trimmed by 6 bases and J by 4 bases, 11 bases remained unmatched. Germline assignment: CDR1 SGHTA and CDR2 FQGTGA. CDR3: CASSNEGAGSYGYTF. The DNA for the CDR3 is TGTGCCAGCAGTAACGAGGGGGCCGGGTCCTATGGCTACACCTTC.

This chain connects TRBV10-3 to TRBJ1-5; D might be TRBD1 (5 bases). V lost 0 bases and J lost 9, with 9 bases in between. Germline V gene data show CDR1 as ENHRY and CDR2 as SYGVKD. CDR3 length equals 13 residues. The CDR3 here is CAISESGGAPQHF. The CDR3 bases are TGTGCCATCAGTGAGTCCGGAGGGGCGCCCCAGCATTTT.

The gene calls are TRBV7-2 and TRBJ1-2; no firm D call. The CDR3 runs 15 residues. The V and J ends lost 1 base and 4 bases respectively, with 13 bases between them. Germline loops: CDR1 SGHTA, CDR2 FQGNSA. The CDR3 DNA is TGTGCCAGCAGCTTAGGGCAGGCTGATTCCTATGGCTACACCTTC. Translation gives CASSLGQADSYGYTF.